These T cell receptor beta chains were read from a single sample in a study of cytomegalovirus exposure and HLA in healthy donors. Assay used: immunoSEQ multiplex PCR; TCRdb lists only in-frame clones, some missing. The table shows 100,000 to 150,000 clones, with 75% to 90% occurring only once. Sequencing input: PBMCs. The receptors derive from a woman aged 18 to 35 in good health and CMV-seronegative. Both conserved end residues are part of each CDR3. The D gene is left open where the match is weak. Expanded clones get a size class; other rows say once, few or many, or leave the size out.

>TRBD2|TRBJ2-3|TRBV9|-
CASSAPAGRTPDTQYF
TGTGCCAGCAGCGCCCCAGCGGGGAGAACCCCAGATACGCAGTATTTT
>TRBD1|TRBJ2-7|TRBV7-6|-
CASSPGTGPYEQYF
TGTGCCAGCAGCCCCGGGACAGGCCCCTACGAGCAGTACTTC
>TRBD2|TRBJ2-1|TRBV4-1|once
CASSQAGTSNEQFF
TGCGCCAGCAGCCAAGCCGGGACTAGTAATGAGCAGTTCTTC
>TRBD1|TRBJ2-7|TRBV11-2|-
CASSLGQGIREQYF
TGTGCCAGCAGCTTAGGACAGGGGATAAGGGAGCAGTACTTC
>-|TRBJ2-7|TRBV5-1|-
CASSPYTRSSYEQYF
TGCGCCAGCAGCCCTTACACGAGGAGCTCCTACGAGCAGTACTTC
>TRBD2|TRBJ2-1|TRBV28|-
CASSWTSGRVVDNEQFF
TGTGCCAGCAGTTGGACTAGCGGGAGGGTAGTTGACAATGAGCAGTTCTTC
>-|TRBJ2-1|TRBV7-2|-
CASSNQLGGIPYNEQFF
TGTGCCAGCAGTAACCAGCTCGGCGGGATACCATACAATGAGCAGTTCTTC
>-|TRBJ2-1|TRBV4-1|-
CASNPGLSYNEQFF
TGCGCCAGCAACCCAGGCCTTTCCTACAATGAGCAGTTCTTC
>-|TRBJ2-3|TRBV29-1|-
CSVVSGGTDTQYF
TGCAGCGTTGTAAGTGGAGGAACAGATACGCAGTATTTT
>TRBD2|TRBJ2-5|TRBV9|-
CASSPTPGLAGRETQYF
TGTGCCAGCAGCCCTACCCCTGGACTAGCGGGGAGGGAGACCCAGTACTTC
>TRBD1|TRBJ2-5|TRBV28|-
CASSLRTGETQYF
TGTGCCAGCAGTTTAAGGACAGGGGAGACCCAGTACTTC
>TRBD2|TRBJ2-1|TRBV10-3|-
CAIRDSGRGNEQFF
TGTGCCATCAGGGATAGCGGGAGAGGCAATGAGCAGTTCTTC
>TRBD2|TRBJ2-5|TRBV30|-
CAWSAGLVLETQYF
TGTGCCTGGAGTGCCGGACTAGTATTGGAGACCCAGTACTTC
>TRBD2|TRBJ2-1|TRBV11-3|-
CASSLGASGSRNEQFF
TGTGCCAGCAGCTTAGGAGCCAGCGGGAGCAGGAATGAGCAGTTCTTC
>TRBD2|TRBJ2-5|TRBV25-1|few
CASSESRVNGRIFETQYF
TGTGCCAGCAGTGAATCGAGGGTGAACGGGAGGATCTTTGAGACCCAGTACTTC
>-|TRBJ2-4|TRBV5-4|-
CASSTRTGDIQYF
TGTGCCAGCAGCACCAGGACCGGGGACATTCAGTACTTC
>-|TRBJ2-2|TRBV5-1|-
CASSPDGGRTGELFF
TGCGCCAGCAGCCCGGACGGGGGGCGCACCGGGGAGCTGTTTTTT
>-|TRBJ1-2|TRBV6-5|-
CASSYSPGANYGYTF
TGTGCCAGCAGTTACTCGCCAGGGGCGAACTATGGCTACACCTTC
>-|TRBJ1-4|TRBV11-2|-
CASSLVANTGEKLFF
TGTGCCAGCAGCTTAGTGGCCAACACGGGTGAAAAACTGTTTTTT
>-|TRBJ2-1|TRBV5-4|-
CASSRPTMSNEQFF
TGTGCCAGCAGCCGCCCGACTATGAGTAATGAGCAGTTCTTC
>-|TRBJ2-7|TRBV4-1|-
CASSQGHAQMYEQYF
TGCGCCAGCAGCCAAGGCCACGCGCAAATGTACGAGCAGTACTTC